These T cell receptor beta chains were read from a single sample in a study of neoadjuvant nivolumab and ipilimumab in lung cancer. This table comes from immunoSEQ multiplex PCR, and its TCRdb copy is limited to in-frame clones, with some not included. The data contain 40,000 to 55,000 clones, about 89% of them singletons. Material: blood, obtained before neoadjuvant nivolumab, alone or with ipilimumab. The receptor source for this set is an adult with non-small cell lung cancer. Some clones in this sample may be carry-over from other donors' samples. CDR3s include the opening cysteine and the closing phenylalanine or tryptophan. Each record gives: D gene, clone size, J gene, V gene, CDR3 length, CDR3 protein, CDR3 DNA. A D gene is named only where the DNA matches it firmly. Clone size appears in some rows only: once, few, many, or a class for an expanded clone.

NA	NA	TRBJ1-5	TRBV19	16	CASSIVTGESNQPQHF	TGTGCCAGTAGTATAGTGACAGGAGAGAGCAATCAGCCCCAGCATTTT
TRBD1	once	TRBJ1-4	TRBV2	17	CASSEMGQGSGAEKLFF	TGTGCCAGCAGTGAAATGGGACAGGGGTCGGGGGCCGAAAAACTGTTTTTT
TRBD1	NA	TRBJ2-5	TRBV4-1	15	CASSQGTGVQETQYF	TGCGCCAGCAGCCAAGGGACAGGGGTCCAAGAGACCCAGTACTTC
NA	NA	TRBJ2-2	TRBV30	13	CAWSFQGYGELFF	TGTGCCTGGAGTTTCCAGGGGTACGGGGAGCTGTTTTTT
TRBD1	NA	TRBJ1-5	TRBV7-8	17	CASSPPLRQGAGQPQHF	TGTGCCAGCAGCCCACCCCTTAGACAGGGGGCGGGTCAGCCCCAGCATTTT
NA	NA	TRBJ2-5	TRBV10-3	14	CAISEGRSQETQYF	TGTGCCATCAGTGAGGGACGTTCCCAAGAGACCCAGTACTTC
NA	NA	TRBJ1-1	TRBV29-1	18	CSVSTHLTTQLTNTEAFF	TGCAGCGTTTCAACACACCTAACCACTCAACTAACGAACACTGAAGCTTTCTTT
NA	few	TRBJ2-7	TRBV10-3	15	CAISDRDSGEYEQYF	TGTGCCATCAGTGACAGAGACAGTGGGGAATACGAGCAGTACTTC
NA	NA	TRBJ2-7	TRBV5-1	15	CASSFGGGGPYEQYF	TGCGCCAGCAGCTTTGGAGGAGGGGGTCCCTACGAGCAGTACTTC
NA	NA	TRBJ1-1	TRBV7-2	14	CASSLTGENTEAFF	TGTGCCAGCAGCTTAACAGGAGAGAACACTGAAGCTTTCTTT
TRBD1	NA	TRBJ2-3	TRBV7-2	14	CASSPTGGADTQYF	TGTGCCAGCAGCCCGACAGGGGGCGCAGATACGCAGTATTTT
TRBD2	NA	TRBJ2-4	TRBV18	16	CASSPPGGGAKNIQYF	TGTGCCAGCTCACCACCCGGGGGGGGTGCCAAAAACATTCAGTACTTC
NA	NA	TRBJ1-1	TRBV9	16	CASSANGQKGNTEAFF	TGTGCCAGCAGCGCAAACGGACAGAAGGGAAACACTGAAGCTTTCTTT
NA	NA	TRBJ1-1	TRBV10-2	13	CASGSEMNTEAFF	TGCGCCAGCGGGTCAGAAATGAACACTGAAGCTTTCTTT
NA	NA	TRBJ1-2	TRBV7-9	13	CASSTQDSYGYTF	TGTGCCAGCAGCACCCAGGACAGCTATGGCTACACCTTC